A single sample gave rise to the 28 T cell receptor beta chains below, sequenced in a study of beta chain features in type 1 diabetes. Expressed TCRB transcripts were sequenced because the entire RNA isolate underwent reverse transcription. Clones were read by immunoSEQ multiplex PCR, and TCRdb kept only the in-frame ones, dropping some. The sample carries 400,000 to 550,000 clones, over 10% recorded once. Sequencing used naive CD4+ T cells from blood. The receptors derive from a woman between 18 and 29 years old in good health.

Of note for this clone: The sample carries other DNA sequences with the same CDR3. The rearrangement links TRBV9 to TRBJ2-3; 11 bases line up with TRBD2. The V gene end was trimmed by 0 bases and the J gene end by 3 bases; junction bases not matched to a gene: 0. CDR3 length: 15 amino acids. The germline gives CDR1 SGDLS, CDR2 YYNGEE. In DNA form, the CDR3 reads TGTGCCAGCAGCGTAGGACTAGCGGGGACAGATACGCAGTATTTT. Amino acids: CASSVGLAGTDTQYF.

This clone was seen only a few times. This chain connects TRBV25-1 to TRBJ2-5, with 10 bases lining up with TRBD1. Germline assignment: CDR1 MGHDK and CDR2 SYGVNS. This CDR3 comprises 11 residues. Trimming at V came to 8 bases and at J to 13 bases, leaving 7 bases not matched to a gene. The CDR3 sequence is CASFFRDRGYF. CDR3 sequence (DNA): TGTGCCAGCTTCTTCCGGGACAGGGGGTACTTC. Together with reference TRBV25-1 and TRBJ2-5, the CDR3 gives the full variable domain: EADIYQTPRYLVIGTGKKITLECSQTMGHDKMYWYQQDPGMELHLIHYSYGVNSTEKGDLSSESTVSRIRTEHFPLTLESARPSHTSQYLCASFFRDRGYFGPGTRLLVL.

This CDR3 reads CASSLGLAGADTQYF. CDR3 coding DNA: TGCGCCAGCAGCCTGGGACTAGCGGGAGCAGATACGCAGTATTTT. The chain couples TRBV5-1 to TRBJ2-3, with 14 bases matching TRBD2. J gave up 4 bases and V 4 bases, and 2 bases lay outside the gene matches. The length of the CDR3 is 15 residues. Germline V gene data show CDR1 as SGHRS and CDR2 as YFSETQ.

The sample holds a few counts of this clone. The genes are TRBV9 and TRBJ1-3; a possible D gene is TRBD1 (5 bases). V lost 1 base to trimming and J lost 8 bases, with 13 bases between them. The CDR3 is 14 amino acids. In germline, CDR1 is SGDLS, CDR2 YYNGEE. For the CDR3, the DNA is TGTGCCAGCAGCGTATCAGGGAATCTGGACACCATATATTTT. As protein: CASSVSGNLDTIYF.

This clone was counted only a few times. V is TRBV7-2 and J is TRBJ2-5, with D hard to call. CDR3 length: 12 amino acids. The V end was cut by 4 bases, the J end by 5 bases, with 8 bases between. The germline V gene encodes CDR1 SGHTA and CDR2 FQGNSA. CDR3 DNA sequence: TGTGCCAGCAGCTCGGTCCGGGAGACCCAGTACTTC. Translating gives CASSSVRETQYF.

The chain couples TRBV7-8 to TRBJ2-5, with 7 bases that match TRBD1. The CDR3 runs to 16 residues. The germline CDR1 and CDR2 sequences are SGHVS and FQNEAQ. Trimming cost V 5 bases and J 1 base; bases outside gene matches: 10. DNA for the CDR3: TGTGCCAGCAGCAGGAGAAGGGACAGCAGCCAAGAGACCCAGTACTTC. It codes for CASSRRRDSSQETQYF.

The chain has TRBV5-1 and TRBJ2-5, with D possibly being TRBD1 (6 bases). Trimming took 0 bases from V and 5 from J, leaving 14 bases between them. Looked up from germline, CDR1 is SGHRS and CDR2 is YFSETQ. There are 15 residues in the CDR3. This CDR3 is CASSLDLGAGETQYF. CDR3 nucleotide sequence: TGCGCCAGCAGCTTGGATTTGGGGGCCGGGGAGACCCAGTACTTC.

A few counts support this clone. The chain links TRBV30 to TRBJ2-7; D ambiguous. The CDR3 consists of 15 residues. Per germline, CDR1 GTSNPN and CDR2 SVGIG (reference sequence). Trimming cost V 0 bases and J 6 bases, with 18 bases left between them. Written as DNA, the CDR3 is TGTGCCTGGAGTGTAGCCCGGACCACGCCTGTCGAGCAGTACTTC. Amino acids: CAWSVARTTPVEQYF.

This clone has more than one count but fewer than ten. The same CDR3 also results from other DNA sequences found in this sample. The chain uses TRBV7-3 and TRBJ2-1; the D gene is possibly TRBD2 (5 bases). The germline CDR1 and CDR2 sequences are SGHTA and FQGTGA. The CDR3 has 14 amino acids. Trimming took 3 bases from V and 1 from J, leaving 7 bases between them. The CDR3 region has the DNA TGTGCCAGCAGCTTGAGCGGTTCCTACAATGAGCAGTTCTTC. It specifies CASSLSGSYNEQFF.

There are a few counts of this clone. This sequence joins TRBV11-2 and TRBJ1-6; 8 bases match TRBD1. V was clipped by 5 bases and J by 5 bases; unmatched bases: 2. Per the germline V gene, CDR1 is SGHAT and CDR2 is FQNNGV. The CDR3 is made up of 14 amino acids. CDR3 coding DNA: TGTGCCAGCAGCCTGGGACAGGATAATTCACCCCTCCACTTT. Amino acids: CASSLGQDNSPLHF.

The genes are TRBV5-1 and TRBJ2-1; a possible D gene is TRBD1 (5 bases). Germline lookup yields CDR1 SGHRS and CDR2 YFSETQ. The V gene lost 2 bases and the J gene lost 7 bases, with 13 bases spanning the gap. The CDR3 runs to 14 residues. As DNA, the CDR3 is TGCGCCAGCAGCTTCGCAGGGCTGGGTAATGAGCAGTTCTTC. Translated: CASSFAGLGNEQFF.

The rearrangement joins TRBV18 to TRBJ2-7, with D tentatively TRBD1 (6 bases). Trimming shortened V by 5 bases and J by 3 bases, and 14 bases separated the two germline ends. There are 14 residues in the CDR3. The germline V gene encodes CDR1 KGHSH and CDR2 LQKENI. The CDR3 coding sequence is TGTGCCAGCTCATCCGGGACACTTTTCTACGAGCAGTACGTC. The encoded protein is CASSSGTLFYEQYV.

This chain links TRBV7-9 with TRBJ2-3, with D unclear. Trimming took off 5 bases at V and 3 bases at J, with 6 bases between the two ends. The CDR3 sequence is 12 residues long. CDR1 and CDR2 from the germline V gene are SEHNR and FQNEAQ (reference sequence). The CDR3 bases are TGTGCCAGCAGCGTTACGACAGATACGCAGTATTTT. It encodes CASSVTTDTQYF.

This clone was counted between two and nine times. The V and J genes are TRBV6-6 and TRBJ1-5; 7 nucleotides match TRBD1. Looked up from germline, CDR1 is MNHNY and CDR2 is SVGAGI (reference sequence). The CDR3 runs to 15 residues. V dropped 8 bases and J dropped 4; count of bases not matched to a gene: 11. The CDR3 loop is CASALRTGLNQPQHF. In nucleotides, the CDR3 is TGTGCCAGCGCACTTCGGACAGGACTGAATCAGCCCCAGCATTTT.

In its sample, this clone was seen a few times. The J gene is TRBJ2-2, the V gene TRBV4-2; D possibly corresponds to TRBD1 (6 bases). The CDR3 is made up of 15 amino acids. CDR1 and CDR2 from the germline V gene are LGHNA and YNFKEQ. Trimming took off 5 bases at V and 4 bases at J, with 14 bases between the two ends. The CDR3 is CASSTSGTLTGELFF. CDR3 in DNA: TGTGCCAGCAGCACCTCCGGGACACTCACCGGGGAGCTGTTTTTT.

The DNA of the CDR3 is TGCGCCAGCAGCCCGCGTTTAGGCCATACGCAGTATTTT. This codes for CASSPRLGHTQYF. V usage is TRBV4-3 and J usage is TRBJ2-3; D uncertain. The CDR3 extends over 13 amino acids. Trimming removed 4 bases from V and 7 bases from J, with 12 bases in between. The V gene's germline CDR1 is LGHNA and CDR2 YSLEER.

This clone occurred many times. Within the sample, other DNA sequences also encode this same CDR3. In DNA, the CDR3 is TGTGCCAGCAGCCCGCGCACAGATACGCAGTATTTT. It specifies CASSPRTDTQYF. V gene TRBV7-2 combines with J gene TRBJ2-3; the D is unclear. This CDR3 comprises 12 residues. Per germline, CDR1 SGHTA and CDR2 FQGNSA. V lost 5 bases and J lost 1, with 4 bases in between. The full variable domain, rest sourced from reference TRBV7-2 and TRBJ2-3, is GAGVSQSPSNKVTEKGKDVELRCDPISGHTALYWYRQSLGQGLEFLIYFQGNSAPDKSGLPSDRFSAERTGGSVSTLTIQRTQQEDSAVYLCASSPRTDTQYFGPGTRLTVL.

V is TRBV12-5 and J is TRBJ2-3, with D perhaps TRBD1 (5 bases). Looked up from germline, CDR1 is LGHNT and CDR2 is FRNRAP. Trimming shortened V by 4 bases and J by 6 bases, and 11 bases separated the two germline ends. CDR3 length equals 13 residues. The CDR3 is CASGSSGPDTQYF. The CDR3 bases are TGTGCTAGTGGTTCATCAGGGCCGGATACGCAGTATTTT.

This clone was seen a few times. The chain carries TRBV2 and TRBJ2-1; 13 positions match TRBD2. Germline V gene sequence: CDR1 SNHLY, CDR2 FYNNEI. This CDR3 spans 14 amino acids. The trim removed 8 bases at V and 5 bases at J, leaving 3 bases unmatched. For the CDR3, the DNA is TGTGCCAGCTTGACTAGCGGGAGGCACAATGAGCAGTTCTTC. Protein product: CASLTSGRHNEQFF. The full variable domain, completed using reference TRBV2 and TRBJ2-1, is EPEVTQTPSHQVTQMGQEVILRCVPISNHLYFYWYRQILGQKVEFLVSFYNNEISEKSEIFDDQFSVERPDGSNFTLKIRSTKLEDSAMYFCASLTSGRHNEQFFGPGTRLTVL.

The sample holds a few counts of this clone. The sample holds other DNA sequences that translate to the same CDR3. Here the CDR3 DNA reads TGCGCCAGCAGCCTGGGACTAGCCAATGAGCAGTTCTTC. Its translation is CASSLGLANEQFF. The chain couples TRBV5-1 to TRBJ2-1, with 9 bases fitting TRBD2. The V segment lost 4 bases and the J segment 6 bases; nucleotides outside the gene matches: 2. CDR1 and CDR2 from the germline V gene are SGHRS and YFSETQ. The CDR3 contains 13 residues.

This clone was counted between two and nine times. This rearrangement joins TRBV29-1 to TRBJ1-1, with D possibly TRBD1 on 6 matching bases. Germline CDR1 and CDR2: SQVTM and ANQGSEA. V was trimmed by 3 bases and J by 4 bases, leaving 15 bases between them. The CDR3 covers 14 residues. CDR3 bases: TGCAGCGTTGAGGTCAGGGGTGCGATCACTGAAGCTTTCTTT. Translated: CSVEVRGAITEAFF.

CDR3 DNA sequence: TGTGCCAGCAGCCTGGATAGCGAAGAGACCCAGTACTTC. It specifies CASSLDSEETQYF. The chain carries TRBV21-1 and TRBJ2-5; TRBD2 is the table's D call, not checked against the DNA. TRBV21-1 is a listed pseudogene. The CDR3 is made up of 13 amino acids.

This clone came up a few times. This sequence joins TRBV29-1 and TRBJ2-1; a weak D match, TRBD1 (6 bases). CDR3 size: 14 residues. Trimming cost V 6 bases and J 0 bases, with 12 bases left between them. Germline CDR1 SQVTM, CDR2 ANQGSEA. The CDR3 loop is CSVETGYSYNEQFF. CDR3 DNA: TGCAGCGTAGAAACAGGGTACTCCTACAATGAGCAGTTCTTC.

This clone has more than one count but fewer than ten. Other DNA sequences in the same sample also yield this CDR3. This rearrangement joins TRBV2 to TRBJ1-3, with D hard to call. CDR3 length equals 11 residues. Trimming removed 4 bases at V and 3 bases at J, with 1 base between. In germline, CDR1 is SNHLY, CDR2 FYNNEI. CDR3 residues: CASSVGNTIYF. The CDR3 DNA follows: TGTGCCAGCAGTGTTGGAAACACCATATATTTT.

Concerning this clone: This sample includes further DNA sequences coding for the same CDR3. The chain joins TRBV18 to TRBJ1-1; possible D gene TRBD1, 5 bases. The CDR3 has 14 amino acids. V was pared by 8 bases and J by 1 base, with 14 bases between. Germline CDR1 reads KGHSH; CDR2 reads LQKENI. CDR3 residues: CASSPGRTNTEAFF. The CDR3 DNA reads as TGTGCCAGCAGCCCGGGACGTACGAACACTGAAGCTTTCTTT.

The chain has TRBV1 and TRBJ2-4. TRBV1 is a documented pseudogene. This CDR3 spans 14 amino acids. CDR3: CTSSRDSPKGGGYF. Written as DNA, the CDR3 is TGCACCAGCAGTCGGGACAGCCCTAAAGGCGGGGGGTACTTC.

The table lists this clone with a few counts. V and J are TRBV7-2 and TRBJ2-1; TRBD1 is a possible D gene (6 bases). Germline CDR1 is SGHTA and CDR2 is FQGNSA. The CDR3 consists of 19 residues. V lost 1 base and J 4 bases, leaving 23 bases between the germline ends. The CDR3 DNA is TGTGCCAGCAGCTTAGAGGCCGGACAGAGATATACGGGTTACAATGAGCAGTTCTTC. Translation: CASSLEAGQRYTGYNEQFF.

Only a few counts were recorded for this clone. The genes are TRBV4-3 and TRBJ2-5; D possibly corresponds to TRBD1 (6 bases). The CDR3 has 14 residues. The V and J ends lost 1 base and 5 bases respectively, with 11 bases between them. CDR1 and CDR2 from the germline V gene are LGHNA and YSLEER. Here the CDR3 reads CASSQVVQGETQYF. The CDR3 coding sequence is TGCGCCAGCAGCCAAGTAGTGCAGGGGGAGACCCAGTACTTC.